This TCR beta chain was documented in a study of CXCR3-negative and CXCR3-positive naive CD8 T cells (dated by TCRdb to the late 2010s). With respect to the entire study: In total, 120 million to 150 million TRB reads were obtained, which works out to roughly 1.5 +/- 0.3 million reads per library. For the TRBV-TRBJ cluster analysis, the naive subsets came from 5 donors, while the memory cells came from 3 donors. Diversity and physicochemical repertoire analyses were performed on 11 donors pooled from two independent experiments. What the work shows at the level of the full study, not this receptor alone: TRB CDR3s from CXCR3-positive naive cells showed higher hydrophobicity (lower Kidera factor 4), lower energy, and higher strength and volume indices than CXCR3-negative naive cells. Comparably high repertoire diversity was found in both naive subsets, whereas much lower repertoire diversity was found in memory CD8+ T cells. TRBV-TRBJ usage was similar between naive CXCR3-negative and CXCR3-positive cells from the same donor, while memory cells showed distinct patterns. CXCR3 expression partially decreased after cryopreservation, so most assays used freshly isolated PBMCs. Because surface CD5, which has been linked to self-reactivity in mice, was comparable between naive subsets, TCR interaction strength was also inferred from TRB CDR3 physicochemical properties.

Sequencing took place on a NextSeq 550. The Human TCR Profiling Kit (MiLaboratory) was used to prepare UMI-labeled 5' RACE TRB cDNA libraries. cDNA synthesis used the entire amount of extracted RNA, and PCR amplification then used the entire amount of cDNA produced. Libraries were prepared in parallel using an identical number of PCR cycles. As for the original processing: With a requirement of at least two reads per UMI, MIGEC and MiXCR extracted about 53,000 +/- 9,400 unique UMI-labeled TRB cDNA molecules per library. On average, approximately 40,000 +/- 10,000 functional in-frame TRB CDR3 nucleotide clonotypes lacking stop codons were found per library. After each sample was downsampled to 5000 UMI-labeled TRB molecules, VDJtools was used to calculate diversity metrics such as normalized Shannon-Wiener and Chao1. VDJtools computed clonotype-size-weighted physicochemical properties of the central five CDR3 residues: interaction energy, strength, volume and Kidera factor 4. TCRdb reprocessed the reads, and each CDR3 protein sequence is entered once, without DNA. In this record, the V and J calls reflect TCRdb's handling and not the investigators' own analysis. The table for this sample lists roughly 130,000 distinct CDR3 sequences. Clones ranked in the top ten supply about 0.62% of the sample.

The CDR3 runs 16 residues from the cysteine to the phenylalanine. Only the protein is available. The germline V gene provides CDR1 MNHEY and CDR2 SVGAGI. For every CD8+ T cell subset, over 250,000 cells were flow-sorted straight into RLT lysis buffer, and each subset was sorted in triplicate. To exclude memory contaminants, naive CD8+ T cells were stringently defined as CD45RO-CCR7+CD27+CD95-. Peripheral blood mononuclear cells were isolated from buffy coats by standard density gradient centrifugation. A FACSAria III was used to flow-sort naive CXCR3-negative and CXCR3-positive CD8+ T cells. An RNeasy Mini Kit was used to extract total RNA from the sorted cells. A note on this clonotype: What this receptor recognizes is not known.

The sample comprised naive CXCR3+ CD8+ T cells from blood. Sample cell subset or site, as interpreted from the label and publication: CD45RO-CCR7+CD27+CD95- naive CD8+ T cells expressing CXCR3 (TNR3+). The source is a human donor in good health. Some clones in this sample may be carry-over from other donors' samples. Recombination linked TRBV6-5 to TRBJ2-7; TCRdb calls TRBD2, which cannot be checked without DNA. CDR3 region: CASTSVAGAANYEQYF.